A single sample is the source of the 20 T cell receptor beta chains below, sequenced in a study of blood T cell repertoires in COVID-19. Clones were read by immunoSEQ multiplex PCR, and TCRdb kept only the in-frame ones, dropping some. Among about 300,000 clones listed, approximately 82% were seen once. Sequences were obtained from peripheral blood. These receptors originate from a woman between 45 and 60 years old with acute or convalescent COVID-19.

This clone was seen once. This sequence joins TRBV6-2 or TRBV6-3 and TRBJ2-2; 7 positions agree with TRBD1. Trimming removed 0 bases from V and 3 bases from J; junction bases left unmatched: 7. The CDR3 runs to 17 residues. Germline CDR1 reads MNHEY; CDR2 reads SVGEGT. The CDR3 nucleotides are TGTGCCAGCAGTTACTCCGCACAGGGGCTGGACACCGGGGAGCTGTTTTTT. This translates into CASSYSAQGLDTGELFF.

The V call is TRBV27, the J call TRBJ2-1, with TRBD2 matching over 7 bases. Trimming removed 2 bases from V and 8 bases from J; junction bases left unmatched: 6. Per the germline V gene, CDR1 is MNHEY and CDR2 is SMNVEV (reference sequence). This CDR3 contains 14 residues. The CDR3 DNA follows: TGTGCCAGCAGTTTAGGCTTGGGGGGGGATGAGCAGTTCTTC. This sequence encodes CASSLGLGGDEQFF.

The rearrangement joins TRBV2 to TRBJ1-1; no clear D gene. Germline lookup yields CDR1 SNHLY and CDR2 FYNNEI. V lost 8 bases to trimming and J lost 1 base, with 11 bases between them. The CDR3 is 13 amino acids. The DNA of the CDR3 is TGTGCCAGCCTCCTGGAGCCGAACACTGAAGCTTTCTTT. It specifies CASLLEPNTEAFF.

This chain joins TRBV6-5 and TRBJ2-5; 7 bases are shared with TRBD2. CDR3 length equals 14 residues. Germline V CDR1 and CDR2: MNHEY, SVGAGI. Germline trimming cut 6 bases from V and 2 bases from J; bases unmatched to any gene: 6. DNA for the CDR3: TGTGCCAGCAGGCCTGGGGGGGGGCAAGAGACCCAGTACTTC. It encodes CASRPGGGQETQYF.

The rearrangement links TRBV9 to TRBJ1-2; D might be TRBD1 (6 bases). Deletions cut 0 bases from V and 8 bases from J, with 14 bases between. CDR3 length equals 14 residues. Looked up from germline, CDR1 is SGDLS and CDR2 is YYNGEE. The chain's CDR3 is CASSVDQLRGGYTF. In nucleotides, the CDR3 is TGTGCCAGCAGCGTAGACCAGCTCAGGGGCGGCTACACCTTC.

In DNA form, the CDR3 reads TGTGCCAGTAGTATAGGACAGAGAACCTATGGCTACACCTTC. Protein sequence: CASSIGQRTYGYTF. The V and J genes are TRBV19 and TRBJ1-2, with a tentative D call TRBD1 (5 bases). This CDR3 region has 14 residues. Germline V gene sequence: CDR1 LNHDA, CDR2 SQIVND (reference sequence). V gave up 1 base and J gave up 4 bases, with 10 bases separating them.

The CDR3 DNA sequence: TGTGCCAGCAGCCTCGGGGGAGCGGAAAAACTGTTTTTT. Protein product: CASSLGGAEKLFF. The chain carries TRBV3-1 (or the pseudogene TRBV3-2) and TRBJ1-4, with D tentatively TRBD1 (5 bases). V was trimmed by 4 bases and J by 8 bases, leaving 11 bases between them. The CDR3 runs to 13 residues. Germline V CDR1 and CDR2: LGHDT, YNNKEL (reference sequence).

The chain uses TRBV20-1 and TRBJ2-3; 9 nucleotides align to TRBD2. V lost 3 bases to trimming and J lost 0 bases; unmatched junction nucleotides: 7. The CDR3 is made up of 16 amino acids. From germline, CDR1 is DFQATT and CDR2 SNEGSKA (reference sequence). CDR3 sequence: CSASPIAGVSTDTQYF. For the CDR3, the DNA is TGCAGTGCTAGTCCCATAGCGGGAGTGAGCACAGATACGCAGTATTTT.

CDR3 protein: CASSSGGRNTGELFF. CDR3 sequence (DNA): TGTGCCAGCAGCTCAGGGGGCAGGAACACCGGGGAGCTGTTTTTT. This chain links TRBV5-4 with TRBJ2-2; TRBD1 aligns across 8 bases. Germline V lookup: CDR1 SGHNT, CDR2 YYREEE (reference sequence). The CDR3 covers 15 residues. V gave up 3 bases and J gave up 1 base; unmatched junction bases: 2.

This clone appeared a single time. This chain uses TRBV19 with TRBJ1-4; 9 nucleotides line up with TRBD1. The V segment lost 5 bases and the J segment 7 bases; nucleotides outside the gene matches: 14. This CDR3 spans 17 amino acids. Germline CDR1 and CDR2: LNHDA and SQIVND (reference sequence). CDR3 sequence: CASSPSRDREGSEKLFF. Written as DNA, the CDR3 is TGTGCCAGTAGTCCGTCCCGGGACAGGGAAGGGAGTGAAAAACTGTTTTTT. Supplemented by reference TRBV19 and TRBJ1-4, the full variable domain reads DGGITQSPKYLFRKEGQNVTLSCEQNLNHDAMYWYRQDPGQGLRLIYYSQIVNDFQKGDIAEGYSVSREKKESFPLTVTSAQKNPTAFYLCASSPSRDREGSEKLFFGSGTQLSVL.

This clone has only one observation. This sequence joins TRBV27 and TRBJ2-3; the D gene is possibly TRBD2 (6 bases). CDR3 length equals 15 residues. Between the trimmed V and J ends, which lost 5 bases and 0 bases, there was a span of 12 bases. The germline V gene has CDR1 MNHEY and CDR2 SMNVEV (reference sequence). This CDR3 is CASSPRRESTDTQYF. The CDR3 DNA reads as TGTGCCAGCAGTCCGCGCCGGGAGAGCACAGATACGCAGTATTTT.

With respect to this clone: This specimen includes other DNA sequences encoding the same CDR3. The gene calls are TRBV12-3 or TRBV12-4 and TRBJ1-1; weak D call: TRBD1 (5 bases). Trimming took off 2 bases at V and 4 bases at J, with 8 bases between the two ends. The CDR3 has 13 amino acids. The CDR3 region is CASSLSGATEAFF. CDR3 DNA sequence: TGTGCCAGCAGTTTAAGTGGGGCCACTGAAGCTTTCTTT.

In its sample, this clone was seen once. The V call is TRBV28, the J call TRBJ1-5; no reliable D call. The germline CDR1 and CDR2 sequences are MDHEN and SYDVKM. This CDR3 contains 14 residues. The V and J ends lost 9 bases and 1 base respectively, with 13 bases between them. The CDR3 DNA is TGTGCCAGTCGGGTAGTAGAAAGCAATCAGCCCCAGCATTTT. Encoded protein: CASRVVESNQPQHF.

This chain uses TRBV18 with TRBJ2-3, with D possibly being TRBD2 (6 bases). The CDR3 covers 14 residues. V was clipped by 3 bases and J by 8 bases, with 15 bases between them. Germline V gene sequence: CDR1 KGHSH, CDR2 LQKENI. CDR3 region: CASSPPAGTGTQYF. CDR3 nucleotide sequence: TGTGCCAGCTCACCGCCGGCGGGGACCGGTACGCAGTATTTT. Based on the CDR3 plus reference TRBV18 and TRBJ2-3, the full variable domain is NAGVMQNPRHLVRRRGQEARLRCSPMKGHSHVYWYRQLPEEGLKFMVYLQKENIIDESGMPKERFSAEFPKEGPSILRIQQVVRGDSAAYFCASSPPAGTGTQYFGPGTRLTVL.

This clone was seen only a few times. The V and J genes are TRBV5-1 and TRBJ2-2, with 7 bases fitting TRBD1. There are 16 residues in the CDR3. V shed 4 bases, J shed 0 bases, and the junction held 6 bases outside the gene matches. CDR1 SGHRS and CDR2 YFSETQ come from the germline V gene. For the CDR3, the DNA is TGCGCCAGCAGCCCCCGACAGGGAGCGAACACCGGGGAGCTGTTTTTT. Encoded protein: CASSPRQGANTGELFF.

This rearrangement joins TRBV5-6 to TRBJ2-5, with 9 positions matching TRBD1. CDR3 size: 15 residues. The V gene's germline CDR1 is SGHDT and CDR2 YYEEEE. V dropped 3 bases and J dropped 4; count of bases not matched to a gene: 7. CDR3 nucleotide sequence: TGTGCCAGCAGCTCGGACAGGGGTTTGGCAGAGACCCAGTACTTC. It encodes CASSSDRGLAETQYF.

J is TRBJ1-1 and V is TRBV29-1; maybe TRBD1 (6 bases). V dropped 6 bases and J dropped 0 bases, with 14 bases sitting between them. CDR3 size: 14 residues. Germline-derived CDR1 and CDR2 are SQVTM and ANQGSEA. DNA of the CDR3: TGCAGCGTGCAGGGGCCATTCATGAACACTGAAGCTTTCTTT. Translated: CSVQGPFMNTEAFF.

The V call is TRBV6-5, the J call TRBJ1-2; D gene uncertain. Trimming cost V 0 bases and J 4 bases, with 6 bases left between them. The CDR3 runs to 13 residues. Germline V gene lookup returns CDR1 MNHEY and CDR2 SVGAGI. The CDR3 nucleotides read TGTGCCAGCAGTTACTCCAGTGCCTATGGCTACACCTTC. Protein product: CASSYSSAYGYTF.

The chain is built from TRBV7-2 and TRBJ1-3; maybe TRBD1 (6 bases). The CDR3 sequence is 14 residues long. Per germline, CDR1 SGHTA and CDR2 FQGNSA. Trimming removed 5 bases from V and 4 bases from J, with 12 bases in between. The CDR3 region has the DNA TGTGCCAGCAGCCAACAGGGATCGGGAAACACCATATATTTT. This gives the protein CASSQQGSGNTIYF.

The V gene is TRBV7-9, the J gene TRBJ1-1, with unresolved D. Between the trimmed V and J ends, which lost 3 bases and 1 base, there was a span of 9 bases. Looked up from germline, CDR1 is SEHNR and CDR2 is FQNEAQ (reference sequence). The CDR3 is 14 residues long. CDR3 amino acids: CASSLPVENTEAFF. In DNA, the CDR3 is TGTGCCAGCAGCTTGCCAGTTGAGAACACTGAAGCTTTCTTT.